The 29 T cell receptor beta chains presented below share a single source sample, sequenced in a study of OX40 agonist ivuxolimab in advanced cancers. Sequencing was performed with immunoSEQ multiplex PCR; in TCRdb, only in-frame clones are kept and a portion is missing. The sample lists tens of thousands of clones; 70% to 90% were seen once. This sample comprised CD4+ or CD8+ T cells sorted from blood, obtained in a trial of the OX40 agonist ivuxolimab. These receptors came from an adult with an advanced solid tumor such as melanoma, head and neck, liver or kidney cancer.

The CDR3 loop reads CATSRETGRETQYF. The CDR3 region has the DNA TGTGCCACCAGCAGAGAGACAGGGCGGGAGACCCAGTACTTC. The V and J genes are TRBV15 and TRBJ2-5; 7 nucleotides match TRBD1. Unmatched junction bases numbered 3, after V lost 0 bases and J lost 5 bases. Germline values: CDR1 LNHNV, CDR2 YYDKDF (reference sequence). The CDR3 covers 14 residues. The whole variable domain, filled in from reference TRBV15 and TRBJ2-5, reads DAMVIQNPRYQVTQFGKPVTLSCSQTLNHNVMYWYQQKSSQAPKLLFHYYDKDFNNEADTPDNFQSRRPNTSFCFLDIRSPGLGDTAMYLCATSRETGRETQYFGPGTRLLVL.

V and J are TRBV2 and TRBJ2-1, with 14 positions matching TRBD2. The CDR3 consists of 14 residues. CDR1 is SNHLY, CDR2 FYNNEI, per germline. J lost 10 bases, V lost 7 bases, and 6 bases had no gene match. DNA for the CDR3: TGTGCCAGCACGGGACTAGCGGGAGCGGTGGAGCAGTTCTTC. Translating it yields CASTGLAGAVEQFF.

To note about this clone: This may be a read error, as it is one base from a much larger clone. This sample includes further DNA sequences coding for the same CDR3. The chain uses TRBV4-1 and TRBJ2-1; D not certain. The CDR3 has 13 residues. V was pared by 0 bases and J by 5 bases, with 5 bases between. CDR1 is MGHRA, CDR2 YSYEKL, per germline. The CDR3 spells CASSQDYHNEQFF. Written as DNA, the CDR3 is TGCGCCAGCAGCCAAGACTATCACAATGAGCAGTTCTTC.

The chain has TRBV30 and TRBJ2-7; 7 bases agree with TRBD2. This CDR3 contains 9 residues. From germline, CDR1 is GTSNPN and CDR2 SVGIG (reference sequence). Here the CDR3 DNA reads TGTGCGTTGGGGGGGGAGCAGTACTTC. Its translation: CALGGEQYF.

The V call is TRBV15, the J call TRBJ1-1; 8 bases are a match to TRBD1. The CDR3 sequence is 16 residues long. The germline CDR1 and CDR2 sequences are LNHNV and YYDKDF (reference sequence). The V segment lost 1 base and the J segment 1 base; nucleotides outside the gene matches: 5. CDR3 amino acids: CATSRGAQGANTEAFF. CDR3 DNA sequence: TGTGCCACCAGCAGAGGCGCCCAGGGGGCGAACACTGAAGCTTTCTTT.

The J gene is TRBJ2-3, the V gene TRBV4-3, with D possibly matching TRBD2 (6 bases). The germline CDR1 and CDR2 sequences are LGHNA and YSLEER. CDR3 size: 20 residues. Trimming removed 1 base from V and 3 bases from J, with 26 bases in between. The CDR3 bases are TGCGCCAGCAGCCAAGGGGCGAGAGTCGGGAGTGTGTCGGGAACAGATACGCAGTATTTT. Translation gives CASSQGARVGSVSGTDTQYF.

The CDR3 region has the DNA TGTGCCAGCAGCGTAGATGAGGTGTATCAGCCCCAGCATTTT. Translation: CASSVDEVYQPQHF. The chain carries TRBV9 and TRBJ1-5; no definite D call. Germline V gene sequence: CDR1 SGDLS, CDR2 YYNGEE. The CDR3 covers 14 residues. Trimming pared 0 bases from V and 5 bases from J, leaving 9 bases between.

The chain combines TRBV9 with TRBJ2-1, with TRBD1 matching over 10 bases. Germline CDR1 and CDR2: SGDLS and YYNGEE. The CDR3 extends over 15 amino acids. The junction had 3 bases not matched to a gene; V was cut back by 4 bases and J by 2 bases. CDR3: CASSLGQGAYNEQFF. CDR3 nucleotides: TGTGCCAGCAGCCTAGGACAGGGGGCCTACAATGAGCAGTTCTTC.

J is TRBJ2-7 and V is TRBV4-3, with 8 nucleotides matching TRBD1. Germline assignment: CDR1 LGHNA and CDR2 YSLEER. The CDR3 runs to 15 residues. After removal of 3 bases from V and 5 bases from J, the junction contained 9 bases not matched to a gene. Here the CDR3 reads CASSHITGGSDEQYF. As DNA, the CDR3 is TGCGCCAGCAGCCACATTACAGGGGGGTCCGACGAGCAGTACTTC.

The DNA of the CDR3 is TGCGCCAGCAGCCAAGATGAAGTCTACTCCTACGAGCAGTACTTC. Translation: CASSQDEVYSYEQYF. The rearrangement links TRBV4-1 to TRBJ2-7; D not resolved. The V end was cut by 0 bases, the J end by 0 bases, with 9 bases between. Per germline, CDR1 MGHRA and CDR2 YSYEKL. The CDR3 sequence is 15 residues long.

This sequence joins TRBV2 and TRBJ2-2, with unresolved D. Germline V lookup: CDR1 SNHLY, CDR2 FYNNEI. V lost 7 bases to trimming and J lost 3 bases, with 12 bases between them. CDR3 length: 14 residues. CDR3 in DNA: TGTGCCAGCAAAGAGAGGTCCTACACCGGGGAGCTGTTTTTT. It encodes CASKERSYTGELFF.

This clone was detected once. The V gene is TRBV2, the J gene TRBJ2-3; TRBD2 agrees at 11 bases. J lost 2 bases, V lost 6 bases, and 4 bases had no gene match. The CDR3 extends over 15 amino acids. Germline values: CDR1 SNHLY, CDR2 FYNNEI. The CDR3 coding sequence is TGTGCCAGCAGAGGGACTAGCGGAAACACAGATACGCAGTATTTT. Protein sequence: CASRGTSGNTDTQYF.

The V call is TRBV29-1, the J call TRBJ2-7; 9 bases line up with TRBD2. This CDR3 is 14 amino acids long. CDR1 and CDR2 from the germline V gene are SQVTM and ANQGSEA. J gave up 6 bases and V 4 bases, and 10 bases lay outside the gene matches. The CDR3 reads CSVGGREGHSEQYF. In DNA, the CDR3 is TGCAGCGTTGGGGGGCGGGAGGGCCATAGCGAGCAGTACTTC.

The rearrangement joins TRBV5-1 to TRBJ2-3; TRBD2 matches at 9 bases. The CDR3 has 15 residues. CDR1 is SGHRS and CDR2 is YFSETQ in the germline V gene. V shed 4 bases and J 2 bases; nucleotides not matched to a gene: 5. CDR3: CASSILAGATDTQYF. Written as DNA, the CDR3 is TGCGCCAGCAGCATATTAGCGGGAGCCACAGATACGCAGTATTTT. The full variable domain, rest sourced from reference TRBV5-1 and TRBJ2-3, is KAGVTQTPRYLIKTRGQQVTLSCSPISGHRSVSWYQQTPGQGLQFLFEYFSETQRNKGNFPGRFSGRQFSNSRSEMNVSTLELGDSALYLCASSILAGATDTQYFGPGTRLTVL.

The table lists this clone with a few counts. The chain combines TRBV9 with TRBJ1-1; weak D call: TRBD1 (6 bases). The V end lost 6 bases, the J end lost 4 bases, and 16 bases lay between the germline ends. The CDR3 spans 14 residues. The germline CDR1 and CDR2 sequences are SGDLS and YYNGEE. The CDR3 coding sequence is TGTGCCAGCACACCAGGGGATAAGGGCACTGAAGCTTTCTTT. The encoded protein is CASTPGDKGTEAFF.

As DNA, the CDR3 is TGTGCCATGTATGACACCGGGGAGCTGTTTTTT. Its translation is CAMYDTGELFF. This chain joins TRBV7-8 and TRBJ2-2; D gene uncertain. Trimming took off 10 bases at V and 3 bases at J, with 6 bases between the two ends. Germline lookup yields CDR1 SGHVS and CDR2 FQNEAQ. This CDR3 region has 11 residues.

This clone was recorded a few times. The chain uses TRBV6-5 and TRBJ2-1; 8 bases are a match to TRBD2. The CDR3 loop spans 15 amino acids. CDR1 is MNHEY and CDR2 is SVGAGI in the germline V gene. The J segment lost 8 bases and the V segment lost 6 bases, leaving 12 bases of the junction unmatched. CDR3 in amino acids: CASSLTDGRADEQFF. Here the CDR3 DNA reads TGTGCCAGCAGCCTCACTGACGGGAGGGCTGATGAGCAGTTCTTC.

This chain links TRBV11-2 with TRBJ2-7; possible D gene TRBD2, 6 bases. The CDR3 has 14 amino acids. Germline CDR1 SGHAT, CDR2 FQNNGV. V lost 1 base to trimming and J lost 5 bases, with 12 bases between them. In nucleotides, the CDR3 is TGTGCCAGCAGCTTAGGAACAGGACTACACGAGCAGTACTTC. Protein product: CASSLGTGLHEQYF. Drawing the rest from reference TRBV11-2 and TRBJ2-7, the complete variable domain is EAGVAQSPRYKIIEKRQSVAFWCNPISGHATLYWYQQILGQGPKLLIQFQNNGVVDDSQLPKDRFSAERLKGVDSTLKIQPAKLEDSAVYLCASSLGTGLHEQYFGPGTRLTVT.

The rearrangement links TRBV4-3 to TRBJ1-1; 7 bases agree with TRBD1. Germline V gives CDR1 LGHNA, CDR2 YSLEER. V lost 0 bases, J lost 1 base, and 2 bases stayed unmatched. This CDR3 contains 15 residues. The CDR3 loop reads CASSQDSGGNTEAFF. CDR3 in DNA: TGCGCCAGCAGCCAAGATTCAGGGGGGAACACTGAAGCTTTCTTT.

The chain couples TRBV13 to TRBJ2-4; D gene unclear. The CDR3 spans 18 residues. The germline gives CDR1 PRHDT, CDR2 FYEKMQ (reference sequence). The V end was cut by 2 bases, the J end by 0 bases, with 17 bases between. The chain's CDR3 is CASSLQLDLLGAKNIQYF. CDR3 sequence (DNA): TGTGCCAGCAGCTTACAGTTAGACCTCTTAGGAGCCAAAAACATTCAGTACTTC.

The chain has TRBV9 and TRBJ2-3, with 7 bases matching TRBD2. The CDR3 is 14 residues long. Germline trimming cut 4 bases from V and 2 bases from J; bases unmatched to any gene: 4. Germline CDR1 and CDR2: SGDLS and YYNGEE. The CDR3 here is CASSPSGITDTQYF. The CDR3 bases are TGTGCCAGCAGCCCTAGCGGTATCACAGATACGCAGTATTTT.

The CDR3 DNA follows: TGTGCTAGTGGTCCAACTGGACAGGGCGACTATGGCTACACCTTC. Protein: CASGPTGQGDYGYTF. The V and J genes are TRBV12-5 and TRBJ1-2; TRBD1 aligns across 8 bases. There are 15 residues in the CDR3. Unmatched junction bases numbered 8, after V lost 5 bases and J lost 3 bases. CDR1 is LGHNT, CDR2 FRNRAP, per germline.

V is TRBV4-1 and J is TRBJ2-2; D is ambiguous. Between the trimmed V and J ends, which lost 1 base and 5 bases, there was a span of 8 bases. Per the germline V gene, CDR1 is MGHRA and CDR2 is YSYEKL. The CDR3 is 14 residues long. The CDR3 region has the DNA TGCGCCAGCAGCCAAGCTTTAACGACCGGGGAGCTGTTTTTT. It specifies CASSQALTTGELFF.

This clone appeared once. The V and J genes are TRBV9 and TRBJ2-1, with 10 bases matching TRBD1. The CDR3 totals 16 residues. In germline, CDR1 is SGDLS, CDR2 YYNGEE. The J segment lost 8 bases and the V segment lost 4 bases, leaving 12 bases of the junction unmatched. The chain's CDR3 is CASSLGGTGVSDEQFF. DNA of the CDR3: TGTGCCAGCAGCTTGGGAGGGACAGGGGTTTCGGATGAGCAGTTCTTC.

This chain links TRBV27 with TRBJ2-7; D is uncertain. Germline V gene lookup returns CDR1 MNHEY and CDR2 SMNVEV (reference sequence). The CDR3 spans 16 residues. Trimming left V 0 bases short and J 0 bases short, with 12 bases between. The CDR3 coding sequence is TGTGCCAGCAGTTTATCGGATGCGTGGATCTCCTACGAGCAGTACTTC. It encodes CASSLSDAWISYEQYF.

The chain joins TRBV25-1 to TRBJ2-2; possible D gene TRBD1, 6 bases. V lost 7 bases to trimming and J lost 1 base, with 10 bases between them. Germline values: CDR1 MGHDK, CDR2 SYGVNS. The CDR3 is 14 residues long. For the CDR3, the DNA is TGTGCCAGCAAGGGGGAGTGGAACACCGGGGAGCTGTTTTTT. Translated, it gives CASKGEWNTGELFF.

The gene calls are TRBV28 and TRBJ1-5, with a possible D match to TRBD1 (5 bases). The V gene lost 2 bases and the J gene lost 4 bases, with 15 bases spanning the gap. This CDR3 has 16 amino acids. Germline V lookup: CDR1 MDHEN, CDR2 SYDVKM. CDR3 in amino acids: CASSLLPGSRNQPQHF. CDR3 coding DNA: TGTGCCAGCAGTTTACTTCCAGGGTCTCGTAATCAGCCCCAGCATTTT.

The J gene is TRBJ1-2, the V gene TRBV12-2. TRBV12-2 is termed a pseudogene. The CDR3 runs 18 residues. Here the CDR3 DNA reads TGTGCAAGTCGCTTATCTCCCGAGGTACCCTTCGCCGTCCATGGCTACACCTTC. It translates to CASRLSPEVPFAVHGYTF.

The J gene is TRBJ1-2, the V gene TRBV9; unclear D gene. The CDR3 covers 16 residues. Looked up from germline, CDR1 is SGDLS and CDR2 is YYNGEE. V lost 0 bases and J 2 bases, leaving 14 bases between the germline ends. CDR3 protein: CASSVDQGYTNYGYTF. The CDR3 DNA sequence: TGTGCCAGCAGCGTAGATCAAGGGTACACGAACTATGGCTACACCTTC.